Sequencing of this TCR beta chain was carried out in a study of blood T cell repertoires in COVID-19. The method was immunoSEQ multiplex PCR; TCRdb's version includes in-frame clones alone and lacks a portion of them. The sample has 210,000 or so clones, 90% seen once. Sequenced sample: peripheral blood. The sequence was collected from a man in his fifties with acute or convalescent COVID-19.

DNA for the CDR3: TGTGCCAGCAGCCCCCTGGGGACAGTAAATTCACCCCTCCACTTT. Translation: CASSPLGTVNSPLHF. V and J are TRBV11-2 and TRBJ1-6; 7 positions match TRBD1. J was trimmed by 7 bases and V by 5 bases; bases with no gene match: 8. Germline V lookup: CDR1 SGHAT, CDR2 FQNNGV. This CDR3 contains 15 residues.